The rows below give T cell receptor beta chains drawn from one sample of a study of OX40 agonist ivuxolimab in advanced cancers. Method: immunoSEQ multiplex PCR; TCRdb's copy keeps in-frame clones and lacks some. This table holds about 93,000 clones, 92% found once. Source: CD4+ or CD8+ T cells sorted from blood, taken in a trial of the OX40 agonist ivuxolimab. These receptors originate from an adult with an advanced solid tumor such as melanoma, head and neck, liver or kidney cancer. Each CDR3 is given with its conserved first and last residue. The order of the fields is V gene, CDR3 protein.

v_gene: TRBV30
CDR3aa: CAWSVPAGEQYF

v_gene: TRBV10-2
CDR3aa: CASSEAGQGNQPQHF

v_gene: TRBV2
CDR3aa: CASLRGLAKNIQYF

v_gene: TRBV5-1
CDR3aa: CASSLNYEQYF

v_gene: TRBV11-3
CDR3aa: CASSLATSGRGNEQFF

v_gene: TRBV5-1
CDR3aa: CASSLGPPGNTIYF

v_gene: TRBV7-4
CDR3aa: CASSLHRGRNEQYF

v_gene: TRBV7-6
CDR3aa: CASSPGPTSTDTQYF

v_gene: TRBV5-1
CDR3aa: CASSLGTSNQPQHF

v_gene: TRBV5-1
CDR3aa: CASSGRTDTQYF

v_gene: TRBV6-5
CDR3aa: CASSLITGELFF

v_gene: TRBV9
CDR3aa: CASSVSSFRDTEAFF

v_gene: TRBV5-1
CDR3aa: CASSNRDSTGELFF

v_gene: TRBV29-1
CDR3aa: CSVELGGRTDTQYF

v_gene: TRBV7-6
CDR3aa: CASSLAQGAYSGNTIYF

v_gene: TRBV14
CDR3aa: CASSAKGPGRGYEQYF

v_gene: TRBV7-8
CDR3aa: CASSLVRVKNTGELFF

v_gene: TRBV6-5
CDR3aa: CASYQAMNTEAFF

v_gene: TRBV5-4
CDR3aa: CASSGRDRVGYGYTF

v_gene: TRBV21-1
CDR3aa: CASSNLQGRQGEQYF

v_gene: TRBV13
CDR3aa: CASSLGDRAGETQYF

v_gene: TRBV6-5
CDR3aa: CASSNTGLSGYTF

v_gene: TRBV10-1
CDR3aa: CASSERVRNTEAFF

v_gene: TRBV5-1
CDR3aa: CASSFQGGRTDTQYF

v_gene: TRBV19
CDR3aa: CASSIAGGTDTQYF

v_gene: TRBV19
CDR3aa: CASSTDTPLGSTNEKLFF

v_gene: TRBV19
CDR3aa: CASSMDRGWAGANVLTF

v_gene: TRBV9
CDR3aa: CASSVGQGLRQETQYF

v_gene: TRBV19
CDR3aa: CASSGSGGFTDTQYF

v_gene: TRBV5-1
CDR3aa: CASSLAPPSGSNTGELFF

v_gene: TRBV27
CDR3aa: CASSSTGGGEKLFF

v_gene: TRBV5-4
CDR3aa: CASSLARGFGNEQFF

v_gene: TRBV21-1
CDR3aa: CASSTRVLRLYGYTF

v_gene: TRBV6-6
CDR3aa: CASGGHYNSPLHF

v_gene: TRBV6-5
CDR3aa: CASSYAGDRAYGYTF

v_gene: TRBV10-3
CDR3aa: CAIRGWAESSPLHF

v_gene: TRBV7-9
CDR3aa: CASSLSPAGAETQYF

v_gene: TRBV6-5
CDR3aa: CASSSSGSQETQYF

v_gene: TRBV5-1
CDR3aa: CASSPDGAADRF

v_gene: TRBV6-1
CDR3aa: CASREGASGNTIYF

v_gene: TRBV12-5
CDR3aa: CASGLVANEKLFF

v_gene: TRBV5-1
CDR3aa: CASSSTTPQETQYF

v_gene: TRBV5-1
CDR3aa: CASNEPQETQYF

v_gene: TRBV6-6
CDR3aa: CASSYSAQFNQPQHF

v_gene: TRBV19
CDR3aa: CASSTPDSLITGELFF

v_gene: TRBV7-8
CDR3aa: CASSLWGSDGYTF

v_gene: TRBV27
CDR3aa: CASSFREPNEKLFF

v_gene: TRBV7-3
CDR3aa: CASSAAGGVETQYF